The 30 T cell receptor beta chains listed next were all sequenced from one sample in a study of cytomegalovirus exposure and HLA in healthy donors. In the PCR, 60 Vbeta and 13 Jbeta primers were used. Method: immunoSEQ multiplex PCR; TCRdb's copy keeps in-frame clones and lacks some. This sample carries under 200,000 clones, 65% to 80% of them seen once, and the ten largest clones take 6.5% to 8.5%. What was sequenced was PBMCs. Source of these receptors: a woman in her thirties or forties in good health and CMV-seropositive.

A remark on this clone: The germline gene is not matched at one end of the junction; a read error may be the cause. The J gene is TRBJ2-4, the V gene TRBV30; a possible D gene is TRBD2 (6 bases). Germline CDR1 and CDR2: GTSNPN and SVGIG (reference sequence). The CDR3 has 13 amino acids. In DNA, the CDR3 is TGTGCCTGGGGGGGACTGGGCAAAAACAGTCAGTACTTC. Translating it yields CAWGGLGKNSQYF.

V usage is TRBV2 and J usage is TRBJ2-2, with 7 bases that match TRBD2. This CDR3 is 13 amino acids long. Germline values: CDR1 SNHLY, CDR2 FYNNEI. J gave up 5 bases and V 7 bases, and 4 bases lay outside the gene matches. For the CDR3, the DNA is TGTGCCAGCAAACCCGGGAGGACCGGGGAGCTGTTTTTT. Protein sequence: CASKPGRTGELFF.

This clone showed up just a few times. The chain recombines TRBV7-8 with TRBJ1-4; no reliable D call. Germline CDR1 is SGHVS and CDR2 is FQNEAQ. There are 15 residues in the CDR3. Trimming pared 2 bases from V and 2 bases from J, leaving 9 bases between. The CDR3 DNA reads TGTGCCAGCAGCTTATTAAGAGGGACTAATGAAAAACTGTTTTTT. It yields the protein CASSLLRGTNEKLFF.

The rearrangement uses TRBV30 and TRBJ2-1; 11 bases match TRBD1. Germline CDR1 and CDR2: GTSNPN and SVGIG (reference sequence). With V trimmed by 3 bases and J by 6 bases, 4 bases remained unmatched. CDR3 length: 14 amino acids. CDR3 DNA: TGTGCCTGGAGCCTGGACAGGGGGCCCAATGAGCAGTTCTTC. Its translation is CAWSLDRGPNEQFF.

The chain couples TRBV5-4 to TRBJ2-5, with a possible D match to TRBD1 (5 bases). V dropped 0 bases and J dropped 1 base, with 10 bases sitting between them. The CDR3 extends over 15 amino acids. Germline V gene lookup returns CDR1 SGHNT and CDR2 YYREEE (reference sequence). CDR3 residues: CASSLGQPLQETQYF. The CDR3 coding sequence is TGTGCCAGCAGCTTGGGACAGCCTCTCCAAGAGACCCAGTACTTC.

This rearrangement joins TRBV7-9 to TRBJ2-5, with D possibly matching TRBD2 (5 bases). V lost 7 bases to trimming and J lost 4 bases, with 10 bases between them. Germline CDR1 reads SEHNR; CDR2 reads FQNEAQ (reference sequence). The CDR3 spans 12 residues. The DNA for the CDR3 is TGTGCCAGCACTAATGCGGGAGAGACCCAGTACTTC. It is translated as CASTNAGETQYF.

V usage is TRBV7-3 and J usage is TRBJ2-3; 10 nucleotides match TRBD1. The germline CDR1 and CDR2 sequences are SGHTA and FQGTGA. V trimming: 2 bases; J trimming: 4 bases; junction bases outside the gene matches: 6. The CDR3 loop spans 16 amino acids. CDR3: CASSLFGTGVADTQYF. The CDR3 coding sequence is TGTGCCAGCAGCTTATTCGGGACAGGGGTAGCAGATACGCAGTATTTT.

The rearrangement links TRBV29-1 to TRBJ1-4; maybe TRBD1 (5 bases). This CDR3 comprises 15 residues. Germline-derived CDR1 and CDR2 are SQVTM and ANQGSEA. V lost 6 bases and J 8 bases, leaving 22 bases between the germline ends. The CDR3 region is CSVARGGTNGEKLFF. DNA for the CDR3: TGCAGCGTGGCGCGCGGGGGGACGAATGGAGAAAAACTGTTTTTT.

The V call is TRBV29-1, the J call TRBJ2-7; 11 bases are a match to TRBD2. The CDR3 loop spans 15 amino acids. Germline CDR1 SQVTM, CDR2 ANQGSEA. V gave up 7 bases and J gave up 2 bases; unmatched junction bases: 10. CDR3 sequence: CSARQGSGGAYEQYF. The CDR3, as DNA: TGCAGCGCCCGGCAGGGTAGCGGGGGGGCCTACGAGCAGTACTTC.

The J gene is TRBJ2-1, the V gene TRBV7-2, with TRBD1 as a possible D gene (6 bases). The CDR3 runs 17 residues. Trimming left V 5 bases short and J 1 base short, with 18 bases between. Per germline, CDR1 SGHTA and CDR2 FQGNSA. The CDR3 protein is CASSVDRSPVSYNEQFF. The DNA for the CDR3 is TGTGCCAGCAGCGTGGACAGATCTCCAGTTTCCTACAATGAGCAGTTCTTC.

V and J are TRBV20-1 and TRBJ1-1; TRBD1 is a possible D gene (5 bases). Germline V gives CDR1 DFQATT, CDR2 SNEGSKA (reference sequence). CDR3 length: 11 amino acids. V lost 5 bases to trimming and J lost 8 bases, with 12 bases between them. CDR3 in DNA: TGCAGTGCTGCCGGGGGAGGAGAAGCTTTCTTT. Translated, it gives CSAAGGGEAFF.

This chain joins TRBV7-9 and TRBJ1-1; D is undetermined. The length of the CDR3 is 15 residues. Germline CDR1 reads SEHNR; CDR2 reads FQNEAQ (reference sequence). Trimming left V 4 bases short and J 1 base short, with 13 bases between. The CDR3 DNA follows: TGTGCCAGCAGCTCTCAAGGACTGGGGAACACTGAAGCTTTCTTT. Translating it yields CASSSQGLGNTEAFF.

The chain is built from TRBV5-1 and TRBJ2-3; D remains ambiguous. The CDR3 sequence is 13 residues long. The V and J ends lost 4 bases and 3 bases respectively, with 9 bases between them. The germline V gene has CDR1 SGHRS and CDR2 YFSETQ. In nucleotides, the CDR3 is TGCGCCAGCAGCCTAGTTGTGACAGATACGCAGTATTTT. It codes for CASSLVVTDTQYF. The complete variable domain, with remaining parts taken from reference TRBV5-1 and TRBJ2-3, reads KAGVTQTPRYLIKTRGQQVTLSCSPISGHRSVSWYQQTPGQGLQFLFEYFSETQRNKGNFPGRFSGRQFSNSRSEMNVSTLELGDSALYLCASSLVVTDTQYFGPGTRLTVL.

This sequence joins TRBV5-8 and TRBJ1-2, with D perhaps matching TRBD1 (5 bases). Germline V gives CDR1 SGHTS, CDR2 YDEGEE. The CDR3 has 13 amino acids. V dropped 6 bases and J dropped 7 bases, with 16 bases sitting between them. In DNA form, the CDR3 reads TGTGCCAGCACCCGGACACAGGAAGGTGGCTACACCTTC. This sequence encodes CASTRTQEGGYTF.

The rearrangement uses TRBV6-1 and TRBJ1-5; no clear D gene. CDR1 is MNHNS and CDR2 is SASEGT in the germline V gene. CDR3 length: 12 amino acids. V was cut by 2 bases and J by 9 bases, with 8 bases left in between. The CDR3 DNA reads TGTGCCAGCAGTGAACTCGGGTCGCCCCAGCATTTT. It specifies CASSELGSPQHF.

The rearrangement links TRBV6-1 to TRBJ1-5; the D is unclear. V lost 2 bases, J lost 0 bases, and 8 bases lay in between. Germline loops: CDR1 MNHNS, CDR2 SASEGT. The CDR3 is made up of 15 amino acids. The CDR3 sequence: CASSEMGYSNQPQHF. CDR3 bases: TGTGCCAGCAGTGAAATGGGCTATAGCAATCAGCCCCAGCATTTT.

The table lists this clone with a few counts. V and J are TRBV5-1 and TRBJ2-3, with TRBD2 matching 8 bases. CDR1 and CDR2 (germline): SGHRS, YFSETQ. This CDR3 has 15 residues. The junction had 7 bases not matched to a gene; V was cut back by 2 bases and J by 5 bases. CDR3 protein: CASSLTGGAGDTQYF. The CDR3 bases are TGCGCCAGCAGCTTAACGGGGGGGGCCGGAGATACGCAGTATTTT.

This sequence joins TRBV6-5 and TRBJ2-7, with D maybe TRBD1 (5 bases). Trimming removed 6 bases at V and 1 base at J, with 10 bases between. The CDR3 is 13 amino acids. CDR1 is MNHEY and CDR2 is SVGAGI in the germline V gene. This CDR3 is CASRSDRSYEQYF. The DNA for the CDR3 is TGTGCCAGCAGGTCAGACAGATCCTACGAGCAGTACTTC.

The V call is TRBV28, the J call TRBJ1-1; weak D call: TRBD1 (6 bases). Looked up from germline, CDR1 is MDHEN and CDR2 is SYDVKM. Trimming shortened V by 5 bases and J by 5 bases, and 15 bases separated the two germline ends. The CDR3 contains 14 residues. The CDR3 bases are TGTGCCAGCAGTGAGACACGTAGGGGGACTGAAGCTTTCTTT. It specifies CASSETRRGTEAFF.

This chain uses TRBV5-6 with TRBJ1-6; tentative D call: TRBD1 (5 bases). This CDR3 comprises 14 residues. Trimming stripped 0 bases from V and 8 bases from J, with 9 bases between. The germline V gene encodes CDR1 SGHDT and CDR2 YYEEEE. The CDR3 DNA reads as TGTGCCAGCAGCTTGGACAGGAATGATTCACCCCTCCACTTT. Translated, it gives CASSLDRNDSPLHF.

The chain links TRBV28 to TRBJ2-1; perhaps TRBD1 as D (6 bases). Between the trimmed V and J ends, which lost 5 bases and 5 bases, there was a span of 16 bases. The germline gives CDR1 MDHEN, CDR2 SYDVKM. This CDR3 contains 15 residues. The CDR3 bases are TGTGCCAGCAGTGATCCAATGACAGGAAACAATGAGCAGTTCTTC. Encoded protein: CASSDPMTGNNEQFF.

This chain connects TRBV27 to TRBJ2-1; 14 nucleotides match TRBD2. V shed 5 bases, J shed 8 bases, and the junction held 11 bases outside the gene matches. CDR1 and CDR2 (germline): MNHEY, SMNVEV (reference sequence). This CDR3 has 17 amino acids. The CDR3 reads CASSARLAGGPIDEQFF. The CDR3 DNA sequence: TGTGCCAGCAGTGCGCGACTAGCGGGGGGGCCTATTGATGAGCAGTTCTTC.

As for this clone: A junction end diverges from the germline sequence, so it may reflect a read error. The V gene is TRBV7-9, the J gene TRBJ2-3, with D tentatively TRBD1 (5 bases). This CDR3 spans 13 amino acids. Germline V gene sequence: CDR1 SEHNR, CDR2 FQNEAQ (reference sequence). The CDR3 DNA follows: TGTTCCAGCAGCCTGACAGGCACAGATACGCAGTATTTT. Translated: CSSSLTGTDTQYF.

V gene TRBV28 combines with J gene TRBJ2-7, with a tentative D call TRBD2 (5 bases). Germline V gene data show CDR1 as MDHEN and CDR2 as SYDVKM. The V gene lost 6 bases and the J gene lost 6 bases, with 9 bases spanning the gap. CDR3 length: 11 residues. CDR3 sequence reads: CASSLGVEQYF. In DNA, the CDR3 is TGTGCCAGCAGCCTGGGAGTCGAGCAGTACTTC. The complete variable domain, with remaining parts taken from reference TRBV28 and TRBJ2-7, reads DVKVTQSSRYLVKRTGEKVFLECVQDMDHENMFWYRQDPGLGLRLIYFSYDVKMKEKGDIPEGYSVSREKKERFSLILESASTNQTSMYLCASSLGVEQYFGPGTRLTVT.

This chain uses TRBV5-4 with TRBJ2-7; TRBD2 is a possible D gene (7 bases). In germline, CDR1 is SGHNT, CDR2 YYREEE (reference sequence). This CDR3 spans 16 amino acids. V lost 2 bases to trimming and J lost 2 bases, with 17 bases between them. CDR3 in amino acids: CASSFSRRGGTYEQYF. The CDR3 region has the DNA TGTGCCAGCAGCTTCTCCCGGAGGGGGGGGACCTACGAGCAGTACTTC.

V and J are TRBV19 and TRBJ1-2, with 7 bases matching TRBD1. V shed 0 bases and J 6 bases; nucleotides not matched to a gene: 4. The CDR3 sequence is 14 residues long. The germline V gene encodes CDR1 LNHDA and CDR2 SQIVND (reference sequence). CDR3 coding DNA: TGTGCCAGTAGTATAGATCTACAGGGGCATGGCTACACCTTC. Its translation is CASSIDLQGHGYTF. The full variable domain, rest sourced from reference TRBV19 and TRBJ1-2, is DGGITQSPKYLFRKEGQNVTLSCEQNLNHDAMYWYRQDPGQGLRLIYYSQIVNDFQKGDIAEGYSVSREKKESFPLTVTSAQKNPTAFYLCASSIDLQGHGYTFGSGTRLTVV.

The gene calls are TRBV11-2 and TRBJ2-5; 8 nucleotides match TRBD1. This CDR3 is built from 14 residues. V lost 5 bases, J lost 4 bases, and 6 bases stayed unmatched. Germline lookup yields CDR1 SGHAT and CDR2 FQNNGV. CDR3 nucleotides: TGTGCCAGCAGCCTATTTACAGGGGGAGAGACCCAGTACTTC. Its protein product is CASSLFTGGETQYF.

This clone was observed a single time. The V and J genes are TRBV30 and TRBJ1-6, with D unclear. CDR1 is GTSNPN and CDR2 is SVGIG in the germline V gene (reference sequence). Trimming pared 4 bases from V and 3 bases from J, leaving 7 bases between. This CDR3 is 13 amino acids long. The CDR3 region has the DNA TGTGCCTGGATGCAGGACTATAATTCACCCCTCCACTTT. Protein: CAWMQDYNSPLHF.

This chain connects TRBV6-6 to TRBJ1-1; perhaps TRBD1 as D (6 bases). Per germline, CDR1 MNHNY and CDR2 SVGAGI (reference sequence). CDR3 length equals 15 residues. V was shortened by 5 bases and J by 1 base, with 14 bases between the two germline ends. The CDR3 is CASSQHGQTNTEAFF. The CDR3 DNA follows: TGTGCCAGCAGTCAGCACGGACAGACGAACACTGAAGCTTTCTTT.

V is TRBV6-5 and J is TRBJ1-5, with 7 nucleotides matching TRBD1. Germline V lookup: CDR1 MNHEY, CDR2 SVGAGI. With V trimmed by 8 bases and J by 0 bases, 1 base remained unmatched. The length of the CDR3 is 13 residues. CDR3 loop: CASQGDSNQPQHF. Written as DNA, the CDR3 is TGTGCCAGCCAGGGGGATAGCAATCAGCCCCAGCATTTT.